The 5 T cell receptor beta chains below all came from one sample that was sequenced in a study of T cells after yellow fever vaccination. TCRdb reprocessed the 5' RACE reads with MiXCR, giving one entry per CDR3 protein. The sample has about 22,000 distinct CDR3 sequences; around 5.2% are singletons. Here the sequenced sample was PBMCs, either bulk or a sorted T-cell subset (CD4+, CD8+, memory, or dextramer-sorted; not recorded which), taken roughly 46 days after the first yellow fever vaccination. Source of these receptors: a man younger than 35 who received the YFV17D yellow fever vaccine.

This clonotype is medium-sized in the sample. The chain has TRBV20-1 and TRBJ1-1; D not certain. V dropped 6 bases and J dropped 1 base, with 6 bases sitting between them. Germline CDR1 DFQATT, CDR2 SNEGSKA (reference sequence). The CDR3 consists of 11 residues. The CDR3 DNA sequence: TGCAGTGCCGCACGGAACACTGAAGCTTTCTTT. Amino acids: CSAARNTEAFF.

This clonotype came up many times. V gene TRBV6-4 combines with J gene TRBJ2-1, with TRBD2 matching 7 bases. This CDR3 comprises 16 residues. The germline CDR1 and CDR2 sequences are MRHNA and SNTAGT. The trim removed 5 bases at V and 7 bases at J, leaving 14 bases unmatched. The CDR3 DNA sequence: TGTGCCAGCAGTCTACTAGCCTGGGGGGGATTGAATGAGCAGTTCTTC. Amino acids: CASSLLAWGGLNEQFF.

This clonotype showed up many times. V usage is TRBV29-1 and J usage is TRBJ2-7, with D perhaps assigned TRBD1 or TRBD2 (5 bases each). Germline-derived CDR1 and CDR2 are SQVTM and ANQGSEA. Trimming removed 3 bases from V and 2 bases from J, with 11 bases in between. This CDR3 is built from 13 residues. The CDR3 DNA reads as TGCAGCGTTGAGGGGGACGTTACCTACGAGCAGTACTTC. It yields the protein CSVEGDVTYEQYF.

The sample holds many counts of this clonotype. The genes are TRBV20-1 and TRBJ2-3; tentatively, D is TRBD2 (6 bases). V lost 0 bases and J 4 bases, leaving 8 bases between the germline ends. The CDR3 is made up of 13 amino acids. Germline V gives CDR1 DFQATT, CDR2 SNEGSKA (reference sequence). The CDR3 DNA is TGCAGTGCTAGAGACGGGAGTTCAGATACGCAGTATTTT. It specifies CSARDGSSDTQYF.

This clonotype was recorded many times. This rearrangement joins TRBV5-1 to TRBJ1-1; possibly TRBD1 for D (6 bases). The CDR3 totals 15 residues. Trimming pared 4 bases from V and 1 base from J, leaving 14 bases between. CDR1 and CDR2 from the germline V gene are SGHRS and YFSETQ. The CDR3 nucleotides read TGCGCCAGCAGCCCCCAGGGGCCACCGAACACTGAAGCTTTCTTT. It yields the protein CASSPQGPPNTEAFF. The entire variable domain, with the rest obtained from reference TRBV5-1 and TRBJ1-1, is as follows: KAGVTQTPRYLIKTRGQQVTLSCSPISGHRSVSWYQQTPGQGLQFLFEYFSETQRNKGNFPGRFSGRQFSNSRSEMNVSTLELGDSALYLCASSPQGPPNTEAFFGQGTRLTVV.